The present TCR beta chain was sequenced within a study of CD8+CD57+ T cells in acquired aplastic anemia. As to this clonotype: The antigen is undetermined.

Researchers used genomic DNA as the template to profile TCR beta VDJ and CDR3. One entry per CDR3 protein, called by TCRdb with MiXCR from the reads. Among approximately 130,000 distinct CDR3 sequences listed, over 30% were seen once. Study-wide findings and caveats: For CD8+ Simpson's diversity, patients and controls showed no significant difference.

Sequencing was done on patients that had shown CD8+CD57+ cell expansion by flow cytometry. Diagnosis of severe acquired aplastic anemia applied to all patients. Therapy had not been given to patients before blood sampling. The CDR3 covers 16 residues. Germline assignment: CDR1 SGHRS and CDR2 YFSETQ. Trimming at V came to 5 bases and at J to 6 bases, leaving 13 bases not matched to a gene. The chain uses TRBV5-1 and TRBJ2-2; 7 bases agree with TRBD1. Sequences were obtained from sorted CD4+, CD8+, or CD8+CD57+ T cells (not recorded which) from PBMCs. The sequence was obtained from a human donor with aplastic anemia. The CDR3 here is CASSRPGQMIAGELFF. The CDR3 nucleotides read TGCGCCAGCAGTCGCCCGGGACAGATGATCGCCGGGGAGCTGTTTTTT.